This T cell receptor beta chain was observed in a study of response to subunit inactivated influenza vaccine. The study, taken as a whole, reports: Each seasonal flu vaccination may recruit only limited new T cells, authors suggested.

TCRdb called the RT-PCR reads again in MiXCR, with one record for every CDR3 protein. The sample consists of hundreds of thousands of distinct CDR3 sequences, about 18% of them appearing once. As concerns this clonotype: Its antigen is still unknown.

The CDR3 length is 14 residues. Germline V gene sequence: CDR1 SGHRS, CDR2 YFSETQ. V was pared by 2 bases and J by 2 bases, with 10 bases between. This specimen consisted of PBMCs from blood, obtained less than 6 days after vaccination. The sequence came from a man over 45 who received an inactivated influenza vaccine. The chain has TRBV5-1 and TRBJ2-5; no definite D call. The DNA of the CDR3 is TGCGCCAGCAGCTTTAGCACAGTTCAAGAGACCCAGTACTTC. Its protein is CASSFSTVQETQYF.